This T cell receptor (beta chain) was identified during a study of T-cell memory formation after mild COVID-19. Amplification by 5'RACE using constant-segment primers produced TCR alpha and TCR beta cDNA libraries that carried sample barcodes and UMIs. MiXCR, run by TCRdb on the 5' RACE reads, gives a single entry per CDR3 protein. This table holds 180,000 or so distinct CDR3 sequences, around a tenth found once. This clonotype occurred a few times. The specimen sequenced was PBMCs or a T cell subset sorted from them (not recorded which). The sequence was obtained from a man between 18 and 29 years old who had mild COVID-19 (a few samples of this study predate the infection). Cell type and time point are not known.

CDR3 nucleotide sequence: TGTGCCAGCAGGAAACCGGATTCACCCCTCCACTTT. Its translation: CASRKPDSPLHF. V usage is TRBV3-1 and J usage is TRBJ1-6; no reliable D call. This CDR3 is built from 12 residues. Germline CDR1 and CDR2: LGHDT and YNNKEL (reference sequence). V lost 6 bases to trimming and J lost 8 bases, with 8 bases between them.